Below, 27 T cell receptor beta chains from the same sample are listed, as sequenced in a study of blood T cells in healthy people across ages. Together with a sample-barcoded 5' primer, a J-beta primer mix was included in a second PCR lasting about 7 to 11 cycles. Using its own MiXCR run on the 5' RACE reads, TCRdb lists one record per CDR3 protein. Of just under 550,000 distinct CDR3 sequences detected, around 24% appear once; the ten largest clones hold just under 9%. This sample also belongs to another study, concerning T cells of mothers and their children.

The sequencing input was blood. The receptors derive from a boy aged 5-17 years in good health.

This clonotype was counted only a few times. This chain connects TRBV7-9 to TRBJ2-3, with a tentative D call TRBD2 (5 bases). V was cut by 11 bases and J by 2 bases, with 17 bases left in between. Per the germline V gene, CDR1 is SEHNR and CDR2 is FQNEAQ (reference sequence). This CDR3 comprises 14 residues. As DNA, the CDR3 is TGTGCCTCTTACGGGCTAGCCTTCACAGATACGCAGTATTTT. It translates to CASYGLAFTDTQYF.

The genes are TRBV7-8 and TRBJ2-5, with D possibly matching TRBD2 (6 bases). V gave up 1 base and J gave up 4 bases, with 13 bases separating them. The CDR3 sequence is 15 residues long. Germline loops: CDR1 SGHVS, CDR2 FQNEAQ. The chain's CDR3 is CASSLGRGRGETQYF. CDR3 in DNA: TGTGCCAGCAGCTTAGGACGTGGGCGGGGAGAGACCCAGTACTTC.

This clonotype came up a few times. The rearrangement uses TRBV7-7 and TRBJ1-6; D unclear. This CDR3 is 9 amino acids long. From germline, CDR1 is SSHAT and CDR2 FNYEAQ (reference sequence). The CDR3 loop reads CATPGPLHF. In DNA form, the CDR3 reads TGTGCTACCCCGGGCCCCCTCCACTTT.

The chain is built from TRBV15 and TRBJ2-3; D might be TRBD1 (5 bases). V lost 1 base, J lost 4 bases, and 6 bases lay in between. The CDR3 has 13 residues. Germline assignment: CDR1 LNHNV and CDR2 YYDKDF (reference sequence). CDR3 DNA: TGTGCCACCAGCAGAGCAGGGCCAGATACGCAGTATTTT. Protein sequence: CATSRAGPDTQYF.

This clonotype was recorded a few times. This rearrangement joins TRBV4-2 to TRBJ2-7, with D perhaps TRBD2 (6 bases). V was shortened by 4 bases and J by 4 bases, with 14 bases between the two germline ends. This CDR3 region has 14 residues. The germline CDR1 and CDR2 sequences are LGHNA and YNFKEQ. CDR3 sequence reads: CASSPGVASYEQYF. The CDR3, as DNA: TGTGCCAGCAGCCCGGGGGTCGCGTCTTACGAGCAGTACTTC.

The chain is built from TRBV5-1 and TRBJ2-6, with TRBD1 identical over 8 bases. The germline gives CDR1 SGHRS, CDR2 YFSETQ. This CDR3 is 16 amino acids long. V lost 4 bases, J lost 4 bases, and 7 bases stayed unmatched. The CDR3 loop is CASSPWDRSGANVLTF. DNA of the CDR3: TGCGCCAGCAGCCCTTGGGACAGGTCCGGGGCCAACGTCCTGACTTTC. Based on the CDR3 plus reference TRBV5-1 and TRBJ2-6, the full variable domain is KAGVTQTPRYLIKTRGQQVTLSCSPISGHRSVSWYQQTPGQGLQFLFEYFSETQRNKGNFPGRFSGRQFSNSRSEMNVSTLELGDSALYLCASSPWDRSGANVLTFGAGSRLTVL.

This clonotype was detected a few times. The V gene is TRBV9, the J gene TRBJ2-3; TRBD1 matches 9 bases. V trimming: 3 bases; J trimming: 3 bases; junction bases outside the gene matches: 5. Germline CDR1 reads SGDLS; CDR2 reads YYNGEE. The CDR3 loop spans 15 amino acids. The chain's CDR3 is CASSGGQGMTDTQYF. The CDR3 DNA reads TGTGCCAGCAGCGGAGGACAGGGGATGACAGATACGCAGTATTTT.

CDR3 loop: CASSIGYPSGRNEQFF. CDR3 DNA: TGTGCCAGTAGTATAGGATATCCTAGCGGGAGGAATGAGCAGTTCTTC. The V and J genes are TRBV19 and TRBJ2-1, with 11 bases that match TRBD2. Trimming cost V 1 base and J 7 bases; bases outside gene matches: 6. The length of the CDR3 is 16 residues. In germline, CDR1 is LNHDA, CDR2 SQIVND (reference sequence).

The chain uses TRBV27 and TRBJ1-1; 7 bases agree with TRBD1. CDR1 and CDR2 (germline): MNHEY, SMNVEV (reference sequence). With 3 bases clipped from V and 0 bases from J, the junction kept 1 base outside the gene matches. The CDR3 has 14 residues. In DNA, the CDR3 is TGTGCCAGCAGTTTTCAGGGGGTGAACACTGAAGCTTTCTTT. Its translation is CASSFQGVNTEAFF.

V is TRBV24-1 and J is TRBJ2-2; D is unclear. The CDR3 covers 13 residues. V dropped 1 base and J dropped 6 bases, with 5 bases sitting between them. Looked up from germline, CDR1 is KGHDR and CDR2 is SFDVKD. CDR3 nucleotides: TGTGCCACCAGTGATTTTTATGCCGGGGAGCTGTTTTTT. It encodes CATSDFYAGELFF.

CDR3 coding DNA: TGTGCCAGCAGTTCCGGGGGGCTATACAATGAGCAGTTCTTC. Translation: CASSSGGLYNEQFF. This chain links TRBV27 with TRBJ2-5; TRBD2 might be the D (7 bases). The last part of the DNA fits TRBJ2-1 better; the J call may be wrong. The CDR3 extends over 14 amino acids. Germline CDR1 MNHEY, CDR2 SMNVEV (reference sequence).

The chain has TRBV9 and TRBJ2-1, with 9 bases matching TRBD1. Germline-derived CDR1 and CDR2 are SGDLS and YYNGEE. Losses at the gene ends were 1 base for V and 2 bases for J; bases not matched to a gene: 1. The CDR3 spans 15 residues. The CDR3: CASSVRDRAYNEQFF. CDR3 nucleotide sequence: TGTGCCAGCAGCGTACGGGACAGGGCCTACAATGAGCAGTTCTTC.

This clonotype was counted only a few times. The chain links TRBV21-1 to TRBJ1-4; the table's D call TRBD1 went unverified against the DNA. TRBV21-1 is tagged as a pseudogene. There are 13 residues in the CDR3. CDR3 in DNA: TGTGCCAGAGAGCACAGGGGCGGGGAAAAACTGTTTTTT. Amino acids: CAREHRGGEKLFF.

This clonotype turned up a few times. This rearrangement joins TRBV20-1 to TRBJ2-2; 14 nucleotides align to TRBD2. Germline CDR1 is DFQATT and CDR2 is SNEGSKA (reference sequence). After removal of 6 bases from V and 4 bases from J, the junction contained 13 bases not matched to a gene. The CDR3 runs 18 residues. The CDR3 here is CSARLAGGRIGSTGELFF. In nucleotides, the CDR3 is TGCAGTGCCAGACTAGCGGGAGGGCGGATTGGGAGCACCGGGGAGCTGTTTTTT.

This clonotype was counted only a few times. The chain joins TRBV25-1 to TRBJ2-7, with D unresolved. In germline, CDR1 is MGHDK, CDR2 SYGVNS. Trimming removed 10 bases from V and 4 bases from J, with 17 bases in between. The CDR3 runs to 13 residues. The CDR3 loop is CATTSFQSYEQYF. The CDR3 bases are TGTGCCACCACCTCCTTCCAGAGTTACGAGCAGTACTTC.

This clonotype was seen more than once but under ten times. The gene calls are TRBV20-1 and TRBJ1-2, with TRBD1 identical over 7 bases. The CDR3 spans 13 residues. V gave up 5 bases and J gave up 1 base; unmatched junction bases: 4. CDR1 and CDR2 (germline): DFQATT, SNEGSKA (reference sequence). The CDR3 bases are TGCAGTGCTGGACAGGTTATTAACTATGGCTACACCTTC. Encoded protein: CSAGQVINYGYTF.

The DNA for the CDR3 is TGTGCCAGCAGCTCCTCGGGACTAGCGGGGGGGTTTTCGGAGACCCAGTACTTC. It encodes CASSSSGLAGGFSETQYF. The chain joins TRBV7-2 to TRBJ2-5; 16 nucleotides match TRBD2. Trimming at V came to 4 bases and at J to 5 bases, leaving 10 bases not matched to a gene. Germline V gene sequence: CDR1 SGHTA, CDR2 FQGNSA. The CDR3 sequence is 18 residues long. Full variable domain (rest looked up from reference TRBV7-2 and TRBJ2-5): GAGVSQSPSNKVTEKGKDVELRCDPISGHTALYWYRQSLGQGLEFLIYFQGNSAPDKSGLPSDRFSAERTGGSVSTLTIQRTQQEDSAVYLCASSSSGLAGGFSETQYFGPGTRLLVL.

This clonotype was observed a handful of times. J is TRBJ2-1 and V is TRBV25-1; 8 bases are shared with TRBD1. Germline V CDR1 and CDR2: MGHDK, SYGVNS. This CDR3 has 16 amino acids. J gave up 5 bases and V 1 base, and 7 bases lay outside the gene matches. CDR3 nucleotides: TGTGCCAGCAGTGAATCTCCGGGACAGGAGGACAATGAGCAGTTCTTC. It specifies CASSESPGQEDNEQFF. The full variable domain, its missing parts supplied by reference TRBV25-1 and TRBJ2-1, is EADIYQTPRYLVIGTGKKITLECSQTMGHDKMYWYQQDPGMELHLIHYSYGVNSTEKGDLSSESTVSRIRTEHFPLTLESARPSHTSQYLCASSESPGQEDNEQFFGPGTRLTVL.

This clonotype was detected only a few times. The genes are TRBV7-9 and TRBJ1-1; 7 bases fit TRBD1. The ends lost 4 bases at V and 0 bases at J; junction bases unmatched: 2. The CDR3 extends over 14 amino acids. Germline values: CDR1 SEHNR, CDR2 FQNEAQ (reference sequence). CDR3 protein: CASSSTGMNTEAFF. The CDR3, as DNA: TGTGCCAGCAGCTCGACAGGGATGAACACTGAAGCTTTCTTT.

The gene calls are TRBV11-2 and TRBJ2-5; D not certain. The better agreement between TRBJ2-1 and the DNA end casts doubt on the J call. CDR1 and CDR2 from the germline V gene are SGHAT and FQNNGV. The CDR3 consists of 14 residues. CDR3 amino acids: CASSSGRDYNEQFF. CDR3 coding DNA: TGTGCCAGCAGCTCAGGCAGAGATTACAATGAGCAGTTCTTC.

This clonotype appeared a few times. CDR3 in amino acids: CASSVQAGSQETQYF. Written as DNA, the CDR3 is TGTGCCAGCAGCGTTCAAGCGGGGAGCCAAGAGACCCAGTACTTC. The rearrangement links TRBV9 to TRBJ2-5; TRBD2 aligns across 7 bases. This CDR3 region has 15 residues. Germline CDR1 SGDLS, CDR2 YYNGEE. Unmatched junction bases numbered 5, after V lost 2 bases and J lost 1 base.

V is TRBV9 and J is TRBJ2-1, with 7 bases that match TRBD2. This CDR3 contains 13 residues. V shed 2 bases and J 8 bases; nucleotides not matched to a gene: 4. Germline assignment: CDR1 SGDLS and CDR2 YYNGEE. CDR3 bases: TGTGCCAGCAGCGTGGGGGGGAAGGATGAGCAGTTCTTC. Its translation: CASSVGGKDEQFF.

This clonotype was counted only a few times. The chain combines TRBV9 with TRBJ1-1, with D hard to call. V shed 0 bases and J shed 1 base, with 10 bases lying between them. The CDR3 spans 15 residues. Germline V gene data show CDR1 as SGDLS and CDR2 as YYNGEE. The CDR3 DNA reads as TGTGCCAGCAGCGTAGCTGGTCTCGGGAACACTGAAGCTTTCTTT. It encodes CASSVAGLGNTEAFF.

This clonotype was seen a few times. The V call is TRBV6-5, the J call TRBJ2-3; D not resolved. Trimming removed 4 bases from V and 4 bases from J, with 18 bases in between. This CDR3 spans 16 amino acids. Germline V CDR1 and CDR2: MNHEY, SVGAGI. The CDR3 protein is CASSSRGSRFADTQYF. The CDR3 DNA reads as TGTGCCAGCAGTTCCCGAGGTAGCCGGTTTGCAGATACGCAGTATTTT.

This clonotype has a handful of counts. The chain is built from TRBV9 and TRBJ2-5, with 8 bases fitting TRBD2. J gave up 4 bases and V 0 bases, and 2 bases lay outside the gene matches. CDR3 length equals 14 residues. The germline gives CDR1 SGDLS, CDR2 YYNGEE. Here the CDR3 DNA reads TGTGCCAGCAGCGTAGCGGGGGGGCTAGAGACCCAGTACTTC. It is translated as CASSVAGGLETQYF.

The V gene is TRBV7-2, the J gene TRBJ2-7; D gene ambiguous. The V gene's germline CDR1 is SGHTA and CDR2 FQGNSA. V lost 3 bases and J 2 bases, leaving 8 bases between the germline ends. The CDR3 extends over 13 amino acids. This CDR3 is CASSLTKTYEQYF. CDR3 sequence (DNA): TGTGCCAGCAGCTTGACCAAGACCTACGAGCAGTACTTC.

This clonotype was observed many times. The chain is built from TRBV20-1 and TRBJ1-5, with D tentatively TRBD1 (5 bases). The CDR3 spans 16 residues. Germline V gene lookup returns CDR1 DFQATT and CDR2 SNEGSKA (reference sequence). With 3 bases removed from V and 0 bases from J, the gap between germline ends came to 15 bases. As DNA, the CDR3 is TGCAGTGCTAGGACCGAACCAGGGAATAGCAATCAGCCCCAGCATTTT. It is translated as CSARTEPGNSNQPQHF.